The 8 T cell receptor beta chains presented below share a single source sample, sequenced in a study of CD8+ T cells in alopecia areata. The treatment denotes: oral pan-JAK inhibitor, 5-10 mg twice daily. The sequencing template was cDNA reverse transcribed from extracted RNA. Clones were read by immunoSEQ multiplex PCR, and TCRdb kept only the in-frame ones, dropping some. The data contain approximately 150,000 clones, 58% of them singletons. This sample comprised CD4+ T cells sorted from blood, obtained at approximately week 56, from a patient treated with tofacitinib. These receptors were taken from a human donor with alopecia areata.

The CDR3: CASSHSVGGYTF. The CDR3 DNA follows: TGTGCCAGCAGTCACAGTGTGGGAGGCTACACCTTC. This chain connects TRBV7-9 to TRBJ1-2; the D is unclear. V was shortened by 6 bases and J by 8 bases, with 13 bases between the two germline ends. The CDR3 loop spans 12 amino acids. From germline, CDR1 is SEHNR and CDR2 FQNEAQ (reference sequence).

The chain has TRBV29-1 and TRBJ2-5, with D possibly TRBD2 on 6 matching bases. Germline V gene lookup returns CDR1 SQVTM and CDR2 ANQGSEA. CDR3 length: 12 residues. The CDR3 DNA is TGCGGGGGGACCTCCGCGGCAGAGACCCAGTACTTC. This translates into CGGTSAAETQYF.

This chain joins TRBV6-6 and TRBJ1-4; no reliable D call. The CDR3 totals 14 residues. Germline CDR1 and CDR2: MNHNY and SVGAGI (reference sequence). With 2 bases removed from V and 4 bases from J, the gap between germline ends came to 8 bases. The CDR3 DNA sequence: TGTGCCAGCAGTTACAGGGAAATTAATGAAAAACTGTTTTTT. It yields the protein CASSYREINEKLFF.

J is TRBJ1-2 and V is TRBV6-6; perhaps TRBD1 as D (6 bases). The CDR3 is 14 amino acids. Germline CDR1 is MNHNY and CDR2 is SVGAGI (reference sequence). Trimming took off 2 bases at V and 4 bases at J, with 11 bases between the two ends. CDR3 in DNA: TGTGCCAGCAGTTACGATCCGGACAGCTATGGCTACACCTTC. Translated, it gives CASSYDPDSYGYTF.

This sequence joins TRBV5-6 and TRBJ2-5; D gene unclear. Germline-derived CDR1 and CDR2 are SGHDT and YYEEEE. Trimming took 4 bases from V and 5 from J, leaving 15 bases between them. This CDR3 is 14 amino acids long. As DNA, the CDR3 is TGTGCCAGCAGCATTCGACGGTCTCGGGAGACCCAGTACTTC. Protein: CASSIRRSRETQYF. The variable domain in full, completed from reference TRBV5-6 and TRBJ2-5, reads DAGVTQSPTHLIKTRGQQVTLRCSPKSGHDTVSWYQQALGQGPQFIFQYYEEEERQRGNFPDRFSGHQFPNYSSELNVNALLLGDSALYLCASSIRRSRETQYFGPGTRLLVL.

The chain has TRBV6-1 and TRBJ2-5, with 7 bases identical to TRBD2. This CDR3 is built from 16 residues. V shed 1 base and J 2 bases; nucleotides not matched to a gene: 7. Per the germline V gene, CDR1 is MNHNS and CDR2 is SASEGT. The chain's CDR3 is CASSEDGRGLQETQYF. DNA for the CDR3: TGTGCCAGCAGTGAAGACGGGCGGGGGTTACAAGAGACCCAGTACTTC.

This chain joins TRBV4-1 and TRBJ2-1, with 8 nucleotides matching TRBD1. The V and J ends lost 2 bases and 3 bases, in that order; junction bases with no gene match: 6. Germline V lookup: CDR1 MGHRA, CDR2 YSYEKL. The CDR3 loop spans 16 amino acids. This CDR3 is CASSQNRGTDYNEQFF. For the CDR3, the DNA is TGCGCCAGCAGCCAAAACAGGGGGACTGACTACAATGAGCAGTTCTTC.

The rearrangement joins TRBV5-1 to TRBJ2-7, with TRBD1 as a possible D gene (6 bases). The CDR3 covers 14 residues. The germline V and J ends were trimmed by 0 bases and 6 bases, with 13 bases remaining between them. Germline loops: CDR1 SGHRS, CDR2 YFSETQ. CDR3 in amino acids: CASSLGTAAFEQYF. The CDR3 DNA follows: TGCGCCAGCAGCTTGGGGACAGCAGCCTTCGAGCAGTACTTC.